This T cell receptor beta chain was sequenced for a study of shared clonotypes between healthy human individuals. The V gene's germline CDR1 is SGHNT and CDR2 YYREEE (reference sequence). J gave up 2 bases and V 0 bases, and 5 bases lay outside the gene matches. The CDR3 is 15 amino acids. Naive CD8 isolation took CD45RO-negative cells positively selected for CCR7 and excluded terminally differentiated effector memory CD45RA+ cells. Generated by immunoSEQ multiplex PCR, the TCRdb table keeps only in-frame clones and is missing some. Among around 2,000,000 clones listed, about 95% were seen once. The genes are TRBV5-4 and TRBJ2-7, with 7 nucleotides matching TRBD1. The sample consisted of naive CD8+ T cells sorted from blood. The sequence derives from a man between 18 and 29 years old in good health. The CDR3 DNA reads as TGTGCCAGCAGCTTGGGCACAGGGGACACCTACGAGCAGTACTTC. Translating it yields CASSLGTGDTYEQYF. Filled out from reference TRBV5-4 and TRBJ2-7, the complete variable domain reads ETGVTQSPTHLIKTRGQQVTLRCSSQSGHNTVSWYQQALGQGPQFIFQYYREEENGRGNFPPRFSGLQFPNYSSELNVNALELDDSALYLCASSLGTGDTYEQYFGPGTRLTVT.